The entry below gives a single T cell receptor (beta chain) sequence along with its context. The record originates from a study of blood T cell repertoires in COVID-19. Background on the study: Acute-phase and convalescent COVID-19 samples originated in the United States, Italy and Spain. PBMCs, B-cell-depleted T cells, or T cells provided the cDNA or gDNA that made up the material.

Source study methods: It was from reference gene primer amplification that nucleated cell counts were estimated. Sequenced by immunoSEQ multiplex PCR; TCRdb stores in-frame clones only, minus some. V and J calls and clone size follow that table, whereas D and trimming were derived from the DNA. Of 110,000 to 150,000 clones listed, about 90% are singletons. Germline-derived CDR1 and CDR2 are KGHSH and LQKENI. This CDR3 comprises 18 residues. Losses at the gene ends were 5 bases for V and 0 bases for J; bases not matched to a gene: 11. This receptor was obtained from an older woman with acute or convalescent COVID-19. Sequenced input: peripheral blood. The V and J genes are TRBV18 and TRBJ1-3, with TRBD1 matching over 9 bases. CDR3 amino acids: CASSSTGTGTDSGNTIYF. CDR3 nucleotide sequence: TGTGCCAGCTCATCAACCGGGACAGGGACAGACTCTGGAAACACCATATATTTT.